This T cell receptor beta chain was recorded in a study of blood T cell repertoires in COVID-19. About the study: Spain, Italy and the United States supplied samples that represented acute and convalescent COVID-19.

The V end lost 4 bases, the J end lost 2 bases, and 15 bases lay between the germline ends. Germline CDR1 and CDR2: SGHRS and YFSETQ. The CDR3 has 15 residues. Methods used by the authors: Estimation of nucleated cell counts relied on the amplification of reference gene primers. Libraries were prepared by immunoSEQ multiplex PCR; TCRdb keeps only in-frame clonotypes and omits some of them. V, J and clone size were drawn from that table, and D and trimming were deduced from the DNA. Among 200,000 or so clones listed, roughly 90% were seen once. This receptor was identified in a woman in her seventies with acute or convalescent COVID-19. The chain is built from TRBV5-1 and TRBJ1-1, with D unclear. Sequenced material: peripheral blood. For the CDR3, the DNA is TGCGCCAGCAGCCCGGTTGCGGGTACAAACACTGAAGCTTTCTTT. Amino acid sequence: CASSPVAGTNTEAFF.